The source of this T cell receptor beta chain is a study of control samples from healthy donors and cancer patients. Here immunoSEQ multiplex PCR was the method, and the copy in TCRdb shows in-frame clones only, minus some. The repertoire holds about 150,000 clones, with over 90% as singletons. CDR1 is SGHRS, CDR2 YFSETQ, per germline. There are 13 residues in the CDR3. Trimming took 5 bases from V and 3 from J, leaving 8 bases between them. The source is a man aged 50 or older in good health. The sequenced sample was blood. The chain uses TRBV5-1 and TRBJ2-2; D tentatively fits TRBD1 or TRBD2 (5 bases each). This chain's CDR3 is CASRLGDTGELFF. The CDR3 DNA is TGCGCCAGCAGGCTGGGGGACACCGGGGAGCTGTTTTTT.